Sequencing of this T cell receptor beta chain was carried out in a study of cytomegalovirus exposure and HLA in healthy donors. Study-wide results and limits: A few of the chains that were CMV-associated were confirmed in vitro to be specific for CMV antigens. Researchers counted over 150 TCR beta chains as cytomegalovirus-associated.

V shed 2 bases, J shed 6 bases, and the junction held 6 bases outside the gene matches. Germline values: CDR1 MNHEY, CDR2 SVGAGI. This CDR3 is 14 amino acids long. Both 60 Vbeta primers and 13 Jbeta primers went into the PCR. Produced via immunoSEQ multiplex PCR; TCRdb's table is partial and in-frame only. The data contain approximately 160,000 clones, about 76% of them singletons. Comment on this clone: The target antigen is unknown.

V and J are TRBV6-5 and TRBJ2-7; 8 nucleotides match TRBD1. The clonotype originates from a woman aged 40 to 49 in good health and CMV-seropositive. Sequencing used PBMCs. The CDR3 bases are TGTGCCAGCAGTTACGGACAGGGAGTGCCCGAGCAGTACTTC. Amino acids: CASSYGQGVPEQYF.